This is a list of T cell receptor beta chains from one sample in a study of T cell responses to AZD1222 COVID-19 vaccine. Data came from immunoSEQ multiplex PCR; TCRdb stores just in-frame clones and leaves some out. The profile shows 90,000 to 120,000 clones, roughly 87% of them singletons. Sequences were derived from peripheral blood, sampled on day 0 of AZD1222 vaccination. The receptors were sampled from an adult in good health. The CDR3 runs from the conserved cysteine through the conserved F or W. The order of the fields is D gene, clone size, CDR3 length, V gene, J gene, CDR3 DNA, CDR3 protein. D genes are given only for firm matches. Some rows mark clone size as missing; the rest say once, few, many or name a class of expanded clone.

TRBD1	once	15	TRBV29-1	TRBJ2-1	TGCAGCGTTGAGGTGTGGGACAGAGCCTTGGGTGAGCAGTTCTTC	CSVEVWDRALGEQFF
TRBD1	-	14	TRBV30	TRBJ2-5	TGTGCCTGGAGTGTATATGACAGGGAGGAGACCCAGTACTTC	CAWSVYDREETQYF
-	-	13	TRBV28	TRBJ1-5	TGTGCCAGCCTTCCCGACTTGGATCAGCCCCAGCATTTT	CASLPDLDQPQHF
-	-	17	TRBV9	TRBJ1-1	TGTGCCAGCAGCGTCTCTGAAGGGGCCCTGGTGAACACTGAAGCTTTCTTT	CASSVSEGALVNTEAFF
-	-	13	TRBV12-3/TRBV12-4	TRBJ1-2	TGTGCCAGCAGCCCCGATCCCGGGCGGGGCTACACCTTC	CASSPDPGRGYTF
-	-	16	TRBV4-2	TRBJ1-3	TGTGCCAGCAGCCAAGAAATTTCTTGGGCAACGGACACCATATATTTT	CASSQEISWATDTIYF
-	-	14	TRBV6-5	TRBJ1-4	TGTGCCAGCAATCGGCAGGGATCTAATGAAAAACTGTTTTTT	CASNRQGSNEKLFF
-	once	14	TRBV19	TRBJ2-3	TGTGCCAGTAGTTATGGGGGAGTTCGGGATACGCAGTATTTT	CASSYGGVRDTQYF
-	-	13	TRBV2	TRBJ2-1	TGTGCCAGCAGCTCAGAACAGTGGAATGAGCAGTTCTTC	CASSSEQWNEQFF
-	-	15	TRBV5-4	TRBJ1-3	TGTGCCAGCAGCCGTAGTGGATACTCTGGAAACACCATATATTTT	CASSRSGYSGNTIYF
TRBD1	-	16	TRBV7-9	TRBJ2-1	TGTGCCAGCAGCCCGTCTTGGGGTACAGGGGTCAATGAGCAGTTCTTC	CASSPSWGTGVNEQFF
-	-	15	TRBV27	TRBJ2-3	TGTGCCAGCAGTTTACGTTTCAGCCTCACAGATACGCAGTATTTT	CASSLRFSLTDTQYF
TRBD2	-	15	TRBV20-1	TRBJ2-3	TGCAGTGCTAGTAGCGGGGCCCTTGACACAGATACGCAGTATTTT	CSASSGALDTDTQYF
TRBD2	-	16	TRBV5-1	TRBJ2-2	TGCGCCAGTGAACCTCGTGCTAGCGGTAACACCGGGGAGCTGTTTTTT	CASEPRASGNTGELFF
-	-	15	TRBV9	TRBJ1-5	TGTGCCAGCAGCGTAGGAGGGGGGGGCAATCAGCCCCAGCATTTT	CASSVGGGGNQPQHF
-	-	11	TRBV6-5	TRBJ1-2	TGTGCCAGCAGTACTCAATATGGCTACACCTTC	CASSTQYGYTF
TRBD1	-	16	TRBV5-1	TRBJ2-3	TGCGCCAGCAGCTTTAGTCCTGGGACAGGGCCAGATACGCAGTATTTT	CASSFSPGTGPDTQYF
TRBD1	-	13	TRBV4-1	TRBJ1-2	TGCGCCAGCAGCCAAGATCAGGGGGAGGGCTACACCTTC	CASSQDQGEGYTF
-	-	15	TRBV15	TRBJ2-2	TGTGCCACCAGCAGCCGGGGACAGAACACCGGGGAGCTGTTTTTT	CATSSRGQNTGELFF
TRBD1	-	12	TRBV12-3/TRBV12-4	TRBJ2-3	TGTGCCAGCACCCCAGGGGGAGATACGCAGTATTTT	CASTPGGDTQYF
TRBD1	-	14	TRBV2	TRBJ1-4	TGTGCCAGCACCCTGGGACAGTCTAATGAAAAACTGTTTTTT	CASTLGQSNEKLFF
TRBD2	-	15	TRBV7-2	TRBJ2-1	TGTGCCAGCAGCTTACGACTAGCGGGATACAATGAGCAGTTCTTC	CASSLRLAGYNEQFF
-	-	13	TRBV7-8	TRBJ1-1	TGTGCCAGCAGCTTATCCCGAAGAACTGAAGCTTTCTTT	CASSLSRRTEAFF
-	-	13	TRBV30	TRBJ2-7	TGTGCCTGCAGGACGGGAAGAAACTACGAGCAGTACTTC	CACRTGRNYEQYF
TRBD1	once	16	TRBV7-6	TRBJ1-6	TGTGCCAGCAGTCCCGCCCCCGGGACAGGGGTTTCACCCCTCCACTTT	CASSPAPGTGVSPLHF
-	-	15	TRBV11-2	TRBJ1-5	TGTGCCAGCAGCTTCGGGGGGGTGTCTAATCAGCCCCAGCATTTT	CASSFGGVSNQPQHF
-	-	15	TRBV7-6	TRBJ2-2	TGTGCCAGCAGCTCGCCTAGTGTGGACACCGGGGAGCTGTTTTTT	CASSSPSVDTGELFF
TRBD2	-	14	TRBV3-1/TRBV3-2	TRBJ2-1	TGTGCCAGCAGCCAAGTCTGGACTAGCGTTGAGCAGTTCTTC	CASSQVWTSVEQFF
TRBD1	-	15	TRBV5-1	TRBJ2-1	TGCGCCAGCAGCTTGGAAGGGGGCGATTACAATGAGCAGTTCTTC	CASSLEGGDYNEQFF
TRBD2	-	20	TRBV28	TRBJ2-7	TGTGCCAGCAGTTTCCATAGGGGGGGGACTAGCGGGGCCGCGTCCTACGAGCAGTACTTC	CASSFHRGGTSGAASYEQYF
TRBD1	-	13	TRBV18	TRBJ1-2	TGTGCCAGCTCACCAGACAGGGAAGTCGGCTACACCTTC	CASSPDREVGYTF
-	-	13	TRBV5-6	TRBJ1-3	TGTGCCAGCAGAAGGAGAGGGGGAAACACCATATATTTT	CASRRRGGNTIYF
-	-	16	TRBV7-8	TRBJ2-1	TGTGCCAGCAGCTTAGGTATCAGACTAGTCGACAATGAGCAGTTCTTC	CASSLGIRLVDNEQFF
-	-	13	TRBV30	TRBJ2-2	TGTGCCTGGAGTTTGGGGAAAACCGGGGAGCTGTTTTTT	CAWSLGKTGELFF
-	-	13	TRBV2	TRBJ1-1	TGTGCCAGCAGTGGGCAAGGGAACACTGAAGCTTTCTTT	CASSGQGNTEAFF
TRBD1	-	17	TRBV4-1	TRBJ1-5	TGCGCCAGCAGCCAAGGTATAGGGGGCGTCCTCAATCAGCCCCAGCATTTT	CASSQGIGGVLNQPQHF
TRBD2	-	16	TRBV27	TRBJ2-1	TGTGCCAGCAGTTTTCGGGCTAGCGGGGCCTACAATGAGCAGTTCTTC	CASSFRASGAYNEQFF
-	-	11	TRBV19	TRBJ2-1	TGTGCCAGTAGCCGGGGGACTGAGCAGTTCTTC	CASSRGTEQFF
TRBD2	-	18	TRBV27	TRBJ2-2	TGTGCCAGCAGTTCCTCGCTAGCGGGGGCCCCGAGGACCGGGGAGCTGTTTTTT	CASSSSLAGAPRTGELFF
-	-	14	TRBV24-1	TRBJ1-1	TGTGCCACCAGTGCTGACAGCATGAACACTGAAGCTTTCTTT	CATSADSMNTEAFF
TRBD1	-	15	TRBV7-8	TRBJ1-3	TGTGCCAGCAGCTTAGGGGACAGGGGGTCAAACACCATATATTTT	CASSLGDRGSNTIYF
TRBD2	-	15	TRBV11-3	TRBJ2-7	TGTGCCAGCAGCTTATCGGGAGGGGGTTCCTACGAGCAGTACTTC	CASSLSGGGSYEQYF
-	-	13	TRBV30	TRBJ1-5	TGTGCCTGGAGTGTGGATAGCAATCAGCCCCAGCATTTT	CAWSVDSNQPQHF
-	-	14	TRBV7-8	TRBJ1-1	TGTGCCAGCAGCCTAACCACCGGAGTGTCCGTGGCTTTCTTT	CASSLTTGVSVAFF
TRBD1	-	15	TRBV19	TRBJ2-7	TGTGCCAGTAGTATGAGGGGACAGGGTTCCTACGAGCAGTACTTC	CASSMRGQGSYEQYF